The present TCR beta chain was sequenced within a study of T cells after yellow fever vaccination. Study context: Fractions of limited cellularity were prepared by means of SMART-Seq v4 Ultra Low Input. Study-wide points: It was a weaker secondary response, yet one that peaked faster, at day 5 versus 15.

Germline CDR1 LGHDT, CDR2 YNNKEL (reference sequence). The CDR3 runs to 17 residues. V was clipped by 8 bases and J by 7 bases; unmatched bases: 20. Production of TCR cDNA was by 5'RACE template switching, which also added a universal primer site and UMIs. TCRdb reprocessed the 5' RACE reads with MiXCR, giving one entry per CDR3 protein. The data show over 25,000 distinct CDR3 sequences, with around 5.5% seen just once and approximately 10% held by the top ten. This clonotype came up a few times. The chain has TRBV3-1 and TRBJ2-1; TRBD2 matches 7 bases. Here the sequenced sample was PBMCs, either bulk or a sorted T-cell subset (CD4+, CD8+, memory, or dextramer-sorted; not recorded which), taken 15 days after the yellow fever booster vaccination. The receptor comes from a man aged 30 to 39 who received the YFV17D yellow fever vaccine. In nucleotides, the CDR3 is TGTGCCAGCCCAACCCTCATGGCGGGGGAACCTTCTAATGAGCAGTTCTTC. Amino acid sequence: CASPTLMAGEPSNEQFF.